Below are 22 T cell receptor beta chains sequenced from a single sample in a study of blood T cells in healthy people across ages. Together with a sample-barcoded 5' primer, a J-beta primer mix was included in a second PCR lasting roughly 7 to 11 cycles. MiXCR, run by TCRdb on the 5' RACE reads, gives a single entry per CDR3 protein. Of about 630,000 distinct CDR3 sequences listed, about 21% are singletons. The specimen sequenced was blood. The receptor set was obtained from a man between 65 and 85 years old in good health.

This chain uses TRBV29-1 with TRBJ2-5; no reliable D call. Per the germline V gene, CDR1 is SQVTM and CDR2 is ANQGSEA. V was cut by 4 bases and J by 4 bases, with 13 bases left in between. The CDR3 sequence is 13 residues long. The CDR3 spells CSVVHGPGETQYF. CDR3 in DNA: TGCAGCGTTGTCCACGGGCCGGGAGAGACCCAGTACTTC. The complete variable domain, with remaining parts taken from reference TRBV29-1 and TRBJ2-5, reads SAVISQKPSRDICQRGTSLTIQCQVDSQVTMMFWYRQQPGQSLTLIATANQGSEATYESGFVIDKFPISRPNLTFSTLTVSNMSPEDSSIYLCSVVHGPGETQYFGPGTRLLVL.

Worth noting for this clonotype: Just one base apart from a much larger clone, this may be a read error. The chain carries TRBV28 and TRBJ2-4, with 9 nucleotides matching TRBD2. The germline gives CDR1 MDHEN, CDR2 SYDVKM. The CDR3 runs 16 residues. The CDR3 DNA is TGTGCCAGCAGTTTGACTAGCGGCGGGGTTAAAAACATTCTGTACTTC. Translation gives CASSLTSGGVKNILYF.

The CDR3 DNA follows: TGCGCCAGCAGCTTGGCTTCCGGGGCCGGGGAGCTGTTTTTT. This codes for CASSLASGAGELFF. The chain recombines TRBV5-1 with TRBJ2-2, with D possibly TRBD2 on 5 matching bases. The CDR3 runs 14 residues. Trimming cost V 0 bases and J 6 bases, with 9 bases left between them. Germline V gives CDR1 SGHRS, CDR2 YFSETQ. Looking up the rest from reference TRBV5-1 and TRBJ2-2 gives the full variable domain: KAGVTQTPRYLIKTRGQQVTLSCSPISGHRSVSWYQQTPGQGLQFLFEYFSETQRNKGNFPGRFSGRQFSNSRSEMNVSTLELGDSALYLCASSLASGAGELFFGEGSRLTVL.

A few counts support this clonotype. The chain recombines TRBV20-1 with TRBJ2-3; 11 bases fit TRBD2. The CDR3 loop spans 14 amino acids. From germline, CDR1 is DFQATT and CDR2 SNEGSKA (reference sequence). V was clipped by 6 bases and J by 5 bases; unmatched bases: 7. The CDR3 loop reads CSADLAGGKDTQYF. CDR3 bases: TGCAGTGCAGATCTAGCGGGAGGTAAAGATACGCAGTATTTT.

V usage is TRBV5-4 and J usage is TRBJ2-5; no definite D call. Germline loops: CDR1 SGHNT, CDR2 YYREEE (reference sequence). CDR3 size: 15 residues. V lost 0 bases to trimming and J lost 2 bases, with 11 bases between them. CDR3 in amino acids: CASSLAKANQETQYF. The CDR3 DNA sequence: TGTGCCAGCAGCTTGGCCAAGGCGAATCAAGAGACCCAGTACTTC.

The V and J genes are TRBV6-2 or TRBV6-3 and TRBJ2-3, with D tentatively TRBD1 (6 bases). V lost 6 bases and J lost 4, with 17 bases in between. This CDR3 spans 15 amino acids. CDR1 and CDR2 from the germline V gene are MNHEY and SVGEGT. Here the CDR3 reads CASRSDTKGADTQYF. For the CDR3, the DNA is TGTGCCAGCAGGTCCGACACGAAGGGGGCAGATACGCAGTATTTT.

The rearrangement joins TRBV6-5 to TRBJ1-1; TRBD1 matches at 8 bases. Trimming cost V 4 bases and J 5 bases; bases outside gene matches: 15. The CDR3 length is 17 residues. Germline values: CDR1 MNHEY, CDR2 SVGAGI. The CDR3 sequence: CASSCSLEAGGWTEAFF. The CDR3 coding sequence is TGTGCCAGCAGTTGCTCGTTGGAGGCAGGGGGCTGGACTGAAGCTTTCTTT.

The sample holds a few counts of this clonotype. In DNA, the CDR3 is TGCGCCAGCAGCCAATGGGCAACTGGGGCCAACGTCCTGACTTTC. It is translated as CASSQWATGANVLTF. The chain combines TRBV4-1 with TRBJ2-6; no firm D call. V was trimmed by 2 bases and J by 2 bases, leaving 7 bases between them. The CDR3 is 15 amino acids. From germline, CDR1 is MGHRA and CDR2 YSYEKL.

This clonotype was detected ten times or more. This chain joins TRBV20-1 and TRBJ2-6; no clear D gene. Between the trimmed V and J ends, which lost 0 bases and 1 base, there was a span of 7 bases. Germline CDR1 is DFQATT and CDR2 is SNEGSKA (reference sequence). This CDR3 region has 15 residues. For the CDR3, the DNA is TGCAGTGCTAGAGATCAGGCATCTGGGGCCAACGTCCTGACTTTC. Protein sequence: CSARDQASGANVLTF.

This clonotype occurred a few times. V gene TRBV10-3 combines with J gene TRBJ2-7; TRBD2 is a possible D gene (5 bases). Germline V gene data show CDR1 as ENHRY and CDR2 as SYGVKD. Trimming took 2 bases from V and 6 from J, leaving 11 bases between them. CDR3 length: 13 amino acids. CDR3 coding DNA: TGTGCCATCAGTGAGGCGGCGGGTGGCGAGCAGTACTTC. Protein product: CAISEAAGGEQYF.

V usage is TRBV19 and J usage is TRBJ2-2; 7 nucleotides agree with TRBD2. The CDR3 extends over 16 amino acids. In germline, CDR1 is LNHDA, CDR2 SQIVND (reference sequence). V shed 3 bases, J shed 2 bases, and the junction held 6 bases outside the gene matches. CDR3 protein: CASSIWTRVNTGELFF. The DNA for the CDR3 is TGTGCCAGTAGTATTTGGACTAGGGTAAACACCGGGGAGCTGTTTTTT.

Remarks on this clonotype: As the CDR3 is not closed by the conserved phenylalanine or tryptophan, this likely results from a read error. V is TRBV24-1 and J is TRBJ2-1; 11 bases are a match to TRBD2. The DNA end is a closer match to TRBJ2-7, so the J assignment may be wrong. The CDR3 covers 16 residues. Germline V gives CDR1 KGHDR, CDR2 SFDVKD. The CDR3 region is CATSDSTSGKIYGQYL. The CDR3 DNA reads TGTGCCACCAGTGACTCGACTAGCGGGAAGATCTACGGGCAGTACCTC.

The chain couples TRBV7-2 to TRBJ2-5; weak D call: TRBD1 (5 bases). CDR1 and CDR2 from the germline V gene are SGHTA and FQGNSA. This CDR3 has 15 residues. Trimming removed 4 bases from V and 5 bases from J, with 17 bases in between. The CDR3 region has the DNA TGTGCCAGCAGCTCCCGCAGGGTAGTTGGGGAGACCCAGTACTTC. This gives the protein CASSSRRVVGETQYF.

This clonotype was observed at least ten times. The gene calls are TRBV18 and TRBJ2-5; unclear D gene. This CDR3 spans 12 amino acids. Trimming removed 3 bases from V and 6 bases from J, with 8 bases in between. Germline lookup yields CDR1 KGHSH and CDR2 LQKENI. This CDR3 is CASSPQGKTQYF. CDR3 bases: TGTGCCAGCTCACCGCAAGGGAAGACCCAGTACTTC.

The chain has TRBV20-1 and TRBJ2-3; no clear D. Germline loops: CDR1 DFQATT, CDR2 SNEGSKA (reference sequence). This CDR3 spans 12 amino acids. Trimming pared 5 bases from V and 4 bases from J, leaving 10 bases between. The CDR3 nucleotides are TGCAGTGCTCCTTATACCGCAGATACGCAGTATTTT. As protein: CSAPYTADTQYF.

This clonotype was recorded a few times. The genes are TRBV24-1 and TRBJ1-4, with D perhaps matching TRBD1 (6 bases). Trimming took off 3 bases at V and 8 bases at J, with 24 bases between the two ends. The CDR3 length is 18 residues. The germline V gene encodes CDR1 KGHDR and CDR2 SFDVKD. Here the CDR3 DNA reads TGTGCCACCAGTGATATTCGGGTCGCCCGGACAGTTCGGGAAAAACTGTTTTTT. As protein: CATSDIRVARTVREKLFF.

This clonotype was seen only a few times. J is TRBJ2-3 and V is TRBV20-1, with 7 nucleotides matching TRBD2. The trim removed 6 bases at V and 4 bases at J, leaving 7 bases unmatched. CDR1 and CDR2 (germline): DFQATT, SNEGSKA (reference sequence). This CDR3 has 13 residues. As DNA, the CDR3 is TGCAGTGCGCAGGGACTAAATTCAGATACGCAGTATTTT. This sequence encodes CSAQGLNSDTQYF.

The chain is built from TRBV13 and TRBJ2-3; D gene ambiguous. Germline CDR1 and CDR2: PRHDT and FYEKMQ (reference sequence). V lost 2 bases to trimming and J lost 2 bases, with 11 bases between them. The CDR3 has 15 amino acids. In DNA, the CDR3 is TGTGCCAGCAGCTTACGTGGGGATCCCACAGATACGCAGTATTTT. This encodes CASSLRGDPTDTQYF.

The sample holds a few counts of this clonotype. The chain uses TRBV12-5 and TRBJ2-7; D is uncertain. The V gene's germline CDR1 is LGHNT and CDR2 FRNRAP. The ends were cut back, 4 bases at V and 6 bases at J, with 7 bases in the middle. The CDR3 spans 11 residues. The CDR3 DNA reads as TGTGCTAGTGGTTCCCGGTGCGAGCAGTACTTC. Translated, it gives CASGSRCEQYF.

This clonotype was recorded at least ten times. The chain uses TRBV7-3 and TRBJ2-3, with 7 bases fitting TRBD1. Looked up from germline, CDR1 is SGHTA and CDR2 is FQGTGA. The CDR3 has 14 amino acids. V trimming: 5 bases; J trimming: 1 base; junction bases outside the gene matches: 3. Here the CDR3 reads CASSPGTGTDTQYF. The CDR3 coding sequence is TGTGCCAGCAGCCCAGGGACAGGCACAGATACGCAGTATTTT.

In this sample, this clonotype turned up a few times. This chain uses TRBV7-6 with TRBJ2-5, with 8 bases aligning to TRBD1. The CDR3 sequence is 15 residues long. With V trimmed by 4 bases and J by 5 bases, 9 bases remained unmatched. Germline V gene lookup returns CDR1 SGHVS and CDR2 FNYEAQ. CDR3 DNA: TGTGCCAGCAGCTCCATCAGGACAGGGACGGAGACCCAGTACTTC. This translates into CASSSIRTGTETQYF.

This clonotype occurred a few times. This chain connects TRBV5-1 to TRBJ2-3, with 8 bases fitting TRBD2. The CDR3 covers 15 residues. V trimming: 0 bases; J trimming: 4 bases; junction bases outside the gene matches: 4. CDR1 and CDR2 from the germline V gene are SGHRS and YFSETQ. The CDR3 nucleotides are TGCGCCAGCAGCTTGGCTAAGCGGGAGTCAGATACGCAGTATTTT. Translating it yields CASSLAKRESDTQYF.